The 13 T cell receptor beta chains in this list originate from one sample, sequenced in a study of blood T cell repertoires in COVID-19. Libraries were prepared by immunoSEQ multiplex PCR; TCRdb keeps only in-frame clonotypes and omits some of them. In the table there are 250,000 to 300,000 clones, 91% of which are singletons. Sequencing was done on a sample of PBMCs or T cells enriched from blood (not recorded which). All receptors come from a human donor in a cohort exposed to, infected with or recovered from COVID-19 (not recorded which). The donor label of this sample is uncertain.

This CDR3 is CASSPQTDQPQHF. Here the CDR3 DNA reads TGTGCCAGCTCACCACAGACAGATCAGCCCCAGCATTTT. The J gene is TRBJ1-5, the V gene TRBV18, with D possibly TRBD1 on 5 matching bases. The CDR3 spans 13 residues. V gave up 1 base and J gave up 5 bases, with 6 bases separating them. Looked up from germline, CDR1 is KGHSH and CDR2 is LQKENI. The full variable domain, in which reference TRBV18 and TRBJ1-5 provide the parts outside the CDR3, is NAGVMQNPRHLVRRRGQEARLRCSPMKGHSHVYWYRQLPEEGLKFMVYLQKENIIDESGMPKERFSAEFPKEGPSILRIQQVVRGDSAAYFCASSPQTDQPQHFGDGTRLSIL.

The chain couples TRBV7-9 to TRBJ2-3; 12 bases are a match to TRBD2. CDR3 length equals 17 residues. With V trimmed by 4 bases and J by 4 bases, 9 bases remained unmatched. Germline V gene lookup returns CDR1 SEHNR and CDR2 FQNEAQ (reference sequence). The CDR3 region is CASSSTTSGGRSDTQYF. The CDR3 DNA is TGTGCCAGCAGCTCCACGACTAGCGGGGGCAGGTCAGATACGCAGTATTTT.

V gene TRBV5-1 combines with J gene TRBJ1-1; D gene ambiguous. This CDR3 contains 11 residues. Trimming pared 4 bases from V and 2 bases from J, leaving 3 bases between. Germline V gives CDR1 SGHRS, CDR2 YFSETQ. The CDR3 DNA sequence: TGCGCCAGCAGCCTTAACACTGAAGCTTTCTTT. It is translated as CASSLNTEAFF.

This chain joins TRBV15 and TRBJ1-2; D is unresolved. V dropped 0 bases and J dropped 6 bases, with 8 bases sitting between them. This CDR3 is 13 amino acids long. Looked up from germline, CDR1 is LNHNV and CDR2 is YYDKDF (reference sequence). This CDR3 is CATSRDDTDGYTF. The CDR3 DNA follows: TGTGCCACCAGCAGAGATGACACAGATGGCTACACCTTC.

The V call is TRBV5-5, the J call TRBJ1-2; a weak D match, TRBD1 (6 bases). V was cut by 4 bases and J by 1 base, with 14 bases left in between. Germline V gene sequence: CDR1 SGHKS, CDR2 YYEKEE (reference sequence). The length of the CDR3 is 15 residues. The CDR3 nucleotides read TGTGCCAGCAGCGCACCGGACAGAGTTAACTATGGCTACACCTTC. Translated, it gives CASSAPDRVNYGYTF.

The genes are TRBV2 and TRBJ2-5, with 11 bases matching TRBD2. CDR1 and CDR2 (germline): SNHLY, FYNNEI. Losses at the gene ends were 7 bases for V and 5 bases for J; bases not matched to a gene: 9. The CDR3 is 15 residues long. CDR3 nucleotides: TGTGCCAGCAACTTACTAGCGGGGGTGTTGGAGACCCAGTACTTC. This encodes CASNLLAGVLETQYF.

The genes are TRBV2 and TRBJ1-1; D ambiguous. V was trimmed by 1 base and J by 8 bases, leaving 11 bases between them. CDR1 SNHLY and CDR2 FYNNEI come from the germline V gene. The CDR3 has 13 amino acids. The CDR3 loop reads CASSEGLGEEAFF. As DNA, the CDR3 is TGTGCCAGCAGTGAAGGGTTGGGCGAAGAAGCTTTCTTT.

The J gene is TRBJ2-1, the V gene TRBV5-3, with D unclear. TRBV5-3 is an open reading frame whose function is uncertain. This CDR3 has 15 residues. V lost 4 bases and J lost 0, with 11 bases in between. CDR3 sequence (DNA): TGTGCCAGAAGCCCCGAGGCGAGCTCCTACAATGAGCAGTTCTTC. Protein sequence: CARSPEASSYNEQFF.

V and J are TRBV2 and TRBJ2-5; the match to TRBD1 covers 8 bases. Per the germline V gene, CDR1 is SNHLY and CDR2 is FYNNEI. After removal of 4 bases from V and 3 bases from J, the junction contained 1 base not matched to a gene. There are 13 residues in the CDR3. The CDR3 sequence: CASSVDREETQYF. As DNA, the CDR3 is TGTGCCAGCAGTGTGGACAGGGAAGAGACCCAGTACTTC.

J is TRBJ1-5 and V is TRBV29-1; 7 bases agree with TRBD1. V lost 4 bases to trimming and J lost 0 bases; unmatched junction nucleotides: 0. The CDR3 is 13 residues long. CDR1 and CDR2 from the germline V gene are SQVTM and ANQGSEA. DNA for the CDR3: TGCAGCGTTGGGACAGGTAGCAATCAGCCCCAGCATTTT. It codes for CSVGTGSNQPQHF.

V usage is TRBV9 and J usage is TRBJ2-7; possibly TRBD1 for D (6 bases). CDR3 length: 14 amino acids. The germline CDR1 and CDR2 sequences are SGDLS and YYNGEE. The germline V and J ends were trimmed by 1 base and 0 bases, with 8 bases remaining between them. The CDR3 protein is CASSVQGSSYEQYF. DNA of the CDR3: TGTGCCAGCAGCGTACAGGGGAGCTCCTACGAGCAGTACTTC.

The chain is built from TRBV7-9 and TRBJ2-2; possibly TRBD2 for D (5 bases). Between the trimmed V and J ends, which lost 4 bases and 6 bases, there was a span of 12 bases. From germline, CDR1 is SEHNR and CDR2 FQNEAQ (reference sequence). The CDR3 runs to 14 residues. The CDR3 here is CASSSGRVAGELFF. CDR3 nucleotide sequence: TGTGCCAGCAGCTCGGGAAGGGTTGCCGGGGAGCTGTTTTTT. Variable domain in full (rest from reference TRBV7-9 and TRBJ2-2): DTGVSQNPRHKITKRGQNVTFRCDPISEHNRLYWYRQTLGQGPEFLTYFQNEAQLEKSRLLSDRFSAERPKGSFSTLEIQRTEQGDSAMYLCASSSGRVAGELFFGEGSRLTVL.

The chain has TRBV2 and TRBJ1-6, with unresolved D. V lost 3 bases to trimming and J lost 7 bases, with 7 bases between them. CDR3 length: 13 residues. CDR1 is SNHLY and CDR2 is FYNNEI in the germline V gene. The CDR3, as DNA: TGTGCCAGCAGTGATAACAGAAATTCACCCCTCCACTTT. Translated, it gives CASSDNRNSPLHF.